This T cell receptor (beta chain) is from a study of Graves' ophthalmopathy and Graves' hyperthyroidism. The V gene's germline CDR1 is DFQATT and CDR2 SNEGSKA (reference sequence). This CDR3 contains 12 residues. V lost 2 bases and J 6 bases, leaving 8 bases between the germline ends. This clonotype has a handful of counts. The sequenced template was RNA, covering the TCR beta CDR3 region. HTBI-primed RT-PCR formed the first round, and a multiplex PCR formed the second. In TCRdb, the multiplex PCR reads were re-called with MiXCR into one record per CDR3 protein. This sample yields over a million distinct CDR3 sequences, of which about 38% are seen a single time; approximately 12% belongs to the top ten.

The TCR sequence derives from an adult man with Graves' hyperthyroidism. The chain carries TRBV20-1 and TRBJ1-5; D not resolved. The sample comprised peripheral blood or thyroid tissue (not recorded which). CDR3 DNA: TGCAGTGCTAGATCCCCGGGTCAGCCCCAGCATTTT. This sequence encodes CSARSPGQPQHF.